The text below deals with one TCR beta chain. This clone was detected a few times. Which antigen it targets is not known. Base quality data are lacking; no much larger clone is found one base away. Inclusive of the bounding cysteine and phenylalanine, the CDR3 is 16 residues long. The retained sequence is limited to the CDR3, 48 bases, with the frame set at the first base. V is pared back by 2 bases and J by 2 bases, with 13 bases lying between the germline termini. CDR1 LNHNV and CDR2 YYDKDF were looked up in the germline V gene (reference sequence). These data belong to a study of T cell repertoires and Cas9 in healthy adults listed by TCRdb under 2018. In the study overall: SpCas9-reactive T cells were characterized for multi-effector potency, cytotoxicity and lineage determination within the CD4 and CD8 compartments. The study examined preexisting T cell immunity against the Streptococcus pyogenes Cas9 nuclease (SpCas9) used in CRISPR gene editing. Study-wide findings and limitations: SpCas9-reactive regulatory T cells were reported to mitigate proliferation and function of SpCas9-reactive effector T cells in vitro.

Healthy humans were used as donors in the study. Preparation of the library involved the immunoSEQ multiplex PCR assay. This is the immuneACCESS table as TCRdb keeps it, with only in-frame sequences that have V and J called. A part of the clones is gone; compared with another copy, unresolved V genes explain less than half, and the rest is unexplained. The sample table shows some 21,000 clones, and 90% are seen once. The top ten constitute roughly 0.7% of the sample. In this chain, TRBV15 is recombined with TRBJ1-5; perhaps TRBD1 is the D gene, with 5 bases matching. The TCR comes from a human donor in good health. Sequences were obtained from CD4+ effector T cells (CD127+, CD25-, CD137-, CD154-) from PBMCs; culture status not recorded. The base sequence is TGTGCCACCAGCAGACCCTTCCAGGGTGGCAATCAGCCCCAGCATTTT. This encodes CATSRPFQGGNQPQHF. The reference TRBV15 and TRBJ1-5 proteins fill in what lies around the CDR3, so the full variable domain reads DAMVIQNPRYQVTQFGKPVTLSCSQTLNHNVMYWYQQKSSQAPKLLFHYYDKDFNNEADTPDNFQSRRPNTSFCFLDIRSPGLGDTAMYLCATSRPFQGGNQPQHFGDGTRLSIL.